The 11 T cell receptor beta chains below come from one sample, sequenced in a study of identifying expanded T cells in peripheral blood. The table came from immunoSEQ multiplex PCR; TCRdb's copy has only in-frame clones and leaves some out. The sample lists roughly 100,000 clones; about 90% were seen once. The sequenced material came from blood. The source is a person between 18 and 75 years old in good health.

The genes are TRBV4-2 and TRBJ1-3; D is perhaps TRBD1 (5 bases). In germline, CDR1 is LGHNA, CDR2 YNFKEQ. Trimming cost V 4 bases and J 0 bases, with 10 bases left between them. The CDR3 runs 15 residues. CDR3 in DNA: TGTGCCAGCAGCCCGGGGGTCCGCTCTGGAAACACCATATATTTT. Translating it yields CASSPGVRSGNTIYF.

The gene calls are TRBV6-5 and TRBJ1-2; 12 bases are shared with TRBD1. CDR1 MNHEY and CDR2 SVGAGI come from the germline V gene. The CDR3 is made up of 14 amino acids. J lost 7 bases, V lost 6 bases, and 6 bases had no gene match. The CDR3 reads CASRFRDRGPGYTF. CDR3 bases: TGTGCCAGCAGATTCCGGGACAGGGGGCCTGGCTACACCTTC.

This rearrangement joins TRBV2 to TRBJ2-7; 8 nucleotides line up with TRBD1. The CDR3 extends over 16 amino acids. The V and J ends lost 4 bases and 2 bases, in that order; junction bases with no gene match: 10. Germline-derived CDR1 and CDR2 are SNHLY and FYNNEI. The CDR3 DNA sequence: TGTGCCAGCAGTGCCATCGACAGGGGTGCACCCTACGAGCAGTACTTC. Protein product: CASSAIDRGAPYEQYF.

This chain uses TRBV30 with TRBJ1-2; possible D gene TRBD1, 5 bases. The CDR3 is made up of 13 amino acids. V was clipped by 1 base and J by 4 bases, with 10 bases between them. Germline CDR1 reads GTSNPN; CDR2 reads SVGIG (reference sequence). The CDR3 DNA is TGTGCCTGGAGTGGAGGGGTCGGCTATGGCTACACCTTC. Encoded protein: CAWSGGVGYGYTF.

Only a few counts were recorded for this clone. The chain links TRBV5-1 to TRBJ1-5, with D maybe TRBD1 (5 bases). CDR3 length: 13 residues. Germline CDR1 is SGHRS and CDR2 is YFSETQ. V lost 0 bases and J lost 15, with 16 bases in between. CDR3 bases: TGCGCCAGCAGCTTGGAAACAGGCGGAACGTGGCATTTT. Translated, it gives CASSLETGGTWHF.

The chain couples TRBV5-1 to TRBJ1-6; 9 bases align to TRBD1. CDR3 length: 13 amino acids. V trimming: 10 bases; J trimming: 5 bases; junction bases outside the gene matches: 4. Germline CDR1 SGHRS, CDR2 YFSETQ. CDR3 DNA: TGCGCCGTCAGGACAGGGGATAATTCACCCCTCCACTTT. Translating it yields CAVRTGDNSPLHF.

The gene calls are TRBV10-2 and TRBJ2-5; D may be TRBD1 or TRBD2 (6 bases each). Trimming took 0 bases from V and 5 from J, leaving 16 bases between them. The CDR3 spans 16 residues. In germline, CDR1 is WSHSY, CDR2 SAAADI. The CDR3 DNA is TGCGCCAGCAGTGAGTCGGGACACCCGGGGGTTGAGACCCAGTACTTC. Residues: CASSESGHPGVETQYF.

The rearrangement links TRBV5-4 to TRBJ2-5, with 7 bases identical to TRBD2. CDR1 is SGHNT and CDR2 is YYREEE in the germline V gene (reference sequence). The CDR3 consists of 16 residues. V trimming: 1 base; J trimming: 1 base; junction bases outside the gene matches: 7. This chain's CDR3 is CASSLSVTGGQETQYF. CDR3 coding DNA: TGTGCCAGCAGCTTGAGTGTTACGGGAGGCCAAGAGACCCAGTACTTC.

A single count supports this clone. The genes are TRBV18 and TRBJ2-7; 9 nucleotides line up with TRBD1. CDR1 is KGHSH, CDR2 LQKENI, per germline. V was pared by 6 bases and J by 6 bases, with 12 bases of the junction left unmatched. The CDR3 totals 15 residues. The CDR3 nucleotides read TGTGCCAGCTCCCCCGGGCGGACAGGGGAACGCGAGCAGTACTTC. Its protein product is CASSPGRTGEREQYF. Complete variable domain (other parts from reference TRBV18 and TRBJ2-7): NAGVMQNPRHLVRRRGQEARLRCSPMKGHSHVYWYRQLPEEGLKFMVYLQKENIIDESGMPKERFSAEFPKEGPSILRIQQVVRGDSAAYFCASSPGRTGEREQYFGPGTRLTVT.

The chain employs TRBV7-9 and TRBJ2-5, with D tentatively TRBD1 (5 bases). This CDR3 region has 15 residues. Trimming stripped 5 bases from V and 7 bases from J, with 20 bases between. Germline CDR1 reads SEHNR; CDR2 reads FQNEAQ (reference sequence). CDR3 loop: CASSQDLGRAVTQYF. The CDR3 DNA sequence: TGTGCCAGCAGCCAAGACCTCGGCAGGGCGGTGACCCAGTACTTC. The whole variable domain, filled in from reference TRBV7-9 and TRBJ2-5, reads DTGVSQNPRHKITKRGQNVTFRCDPISEHNRLYWYRQTLGQGPEFLTYFQNEAQLEKSRLLSDRFSAERPKGSFSTLEIQRTEQGDSAMYLCASSQDLGRAVTQYFGPGTRLLVL.

This chain links TRBV2 with TRBJ1-5; possible D gene TRBD1, 6 bases. In germline, CDR1 is SNHLY, CDR2 FYNNEI. The CDR3 contains 15 residues. The germline V and J ends were trimmed by 2 bases and 3 bases, with 11 bases remaining between them. The chain's CDR3 is CASSERGAVNQPQHF. In nucleotides, the CDR3 is TGTGCCAGCAGTGAACGGGGGGCAGTCAATCAGCCCCAGCATTTT.